The 27 T cell receptor beta chains in this list originate from one sample, sequenced in a study of blood T cell repertoires in COVID-19. TCRdb's table, derived via immunoSEQ multiplex PCR, lists solely in-frame clones and lacks some. The top ten hold 1.7% of the sample, which has about 370,000 clones, nearly 90% seen once. The sequencing input was PBMCs or T cells enriched from blood (not recorded which). The receptor source for this set is a woman aged 25 to 45 who had recovered from COVID-19.

The V gene is TRBV5-1, the J gene TRBJ2-7, with a tentative D call TRBD1 (5 bases). Germline CDR1 is SGHRS and CDR2 is YFSETQ. This CDR3 comprises 15 residues. The ends were cut back, 0 bases at V and 2 bases at J, with 12 bases in the middle. CDR3: CASSLAGRGPYEQYF. Here the CDR3 DNA reads TGCGCCAGCAGCTTGGCCGGAAGGGGCCCCTACGAGCAGTACTTC.

This chain links TRBV5-1 with TRBJ2-1; D gene uncertain. The CDR3 is 12 residues long. Trimming shortened V by 1 base and J by 3 bases, and 2 bases separated the two germline ends. Germline V gene sequence: CDR1 SGHRS, CDR2 YFSETQ. This CDR3 is CASSLYYNEQFF. CDR3 in DNA: TGCGCCAGCAGCTTGTACTACAATGAGCAGTTCTTC.

This clone was seen just once. The sample holds other DNA sequences that translate to the same CDR3. This chain uses TRBV7-2 with TRBJ2-7; D ambiguous. Looked up from germline, CDR1 is SGHTA and CDR2 is FQGNSA. The ends were cut back, 4 bases at V and 0 bases at J, with 4 bases in the middle. The CDR3 consists of 12 residues. The CDR3: CASSSSSYEQYF. In nucleotides, the CDR3 is TGTGCCAGCAGCTCGAGCTCCTACGAGCAGTACTTC.

The V call is TRBV6-2 or TRBV6-3, the J call TRBJ2-3; D call uncertain. Germline CDR1 is MNHEY and CDR2 is SVGEGT. This CDR3 comprises 15 residues. Trimming left V 0 bases short and J 0 bases short, with 7 bases between. CDR3 sequence: CASSYSAISTDTQYF. In nucleotides, the CDR3 is TGTGCCAGCAGTTACTCGGCCATTAGCACAGATACGCAGTATTTT.

J is TRBJ1-3 and V is TRBV5-1; 10 bases are a match to TRBD1. The germline V gene encodes CDR1 SGHRS and CDR2 YFSETQ. Trimming at V came to 0 bases and at J to 3 bases, leaving 3 bases not matched to a gene. The CDR3 covers 16 residues. The CDR3 DNA reads as TGCGCCAGCAGCTTGGCGGGACAGGGGTTTGGAAACACCATATATTTT. It specifies CASSLAGQGFGNTIYF.

The chain uses TRBV9 and TRBJ1-2; D gene unclear. Between the trimmed V and J ends, which lost 0 bases and 5 bases, there was a span of 14 bases. Germline V gene sequence: CDR1 SGDLS, CDR2 YYNGEE. The CDR3 extends over 15 amino acids. CDR3 nucleotides: TGTGCCAGCAGCGTAGAGAGCGGCTGGGATTATGGCTACACCTTC. Protein sequence: CASSVESGWDYGYTF.

This chain connects TRBV7-3 to TRBJ2-1; 7 bases are a match to TRBD1. CDR1 and CDR2 (germline): SGHTA, FQGTGA. The junction had 16 bases not matched to a gene; V was cut back by 2 bases and J by 0 bases. The length of the CDR3 is 20 residues. CDR3 bases: TGTGCCAGCAGCTTACGAAAGGCCGTGACAGGGTTTAGCTCCTACAATGAGCAGTTCTTC. Encoded protein: CASSLRKAVTGFSSYNEQFF.

The chain links TRBV28 to TRBJ2-7, with 11 bases aligning to TRBD1. This CDR3 has 18 amino acids. J lost 5 bases, V lost 3 bases, and 15 bases had no gene match. Germline V lookup: CDR1 MDHEN, CDR2 SYDVKM. CDR3 coding DNA: TGTGCCAGCAGTTTCCGGGACAGGGGGAAACTACGAAGCGACGAGCAGTACTTC. Amino acid sequence: CASSFRDRGKLRSDEQYF.

The V and J genes are TRBV4-3 and TRBJ2-5; TRBD2 agrees at 11 bases. This CDR3 has 16 amino acids. Trimming removed 6 bases from V and 1 base from J; junction bases left unmatched: 7. The germline V gene encodes CDR1 LGHNA and CDR2 YSLEER. The CDR3 region has the DNA TGCGCCAGCAGTCCGGGACTAGCGGCGACCCAAGAGACCCAGTACTTC. It specifies CASSPGLAATQETQYF.

The chain uses TRBV5-8 and TRBJ2-7; weak D call: TRBD2 (6 bases). The ends were cut back, 2 bases at V and 2 bases at J, with 8 bases in the middle. The CDR3 sequence is 13 residues long. CDR1 and CDR2 from the germline V gene are SGHTS and YDEGEE. CDR3 nucleotides: TGTGCCAGCAGCTTCGGGAGCGCCTACGAGCAGTACTTC. Amino acids: CASSFGSAYEQYF.

The chain employs TRBV11-2 and TRBJ2-7, with D tentatively TRBD2 (6 bases). With 5 bases removed from V and 6 bases from J, the gap between germline ends came to 17 bases. CDR1 is SGHAT, CDR2 FQNNGV, per germline. CDR3 length: 14 residues. The CDR3 coding sequence is TGTGCCAGCAGCCCAATCCGGGTGGGGGGCGAGCAGTACTTC. Translating gives CASSPIRVGGEQYF. Together with reference TRBV11-2 and TRBJ2-7, the CDR3 gives the full variable domain: EAGVAQSPRYKIIEKRQSVAFWCNPISGHATLYWYQQILGQGPKLLIQFQNNGVVDDSQLPKDRFSAERLKGVDSTLKIQPAKLEDSAVYLCASSPIRVGGEQYFGPGTRLTVT.

CDR3 loop: CAIAKRASGKSYEQYF. The CDR3 coding sequence is TGTGCCATCGCAAAAAGGGCTAGCGGGAAATCCTACGAGCAGTACTTC. V usage is TRBV10-3 and J usage is TRBJ2-7; TRBD2 matches at 9 bases. Germline-derived CDR1 and CDR2 are ENHRY and SYGVKD. CDR3 length: 16 residues. J gave up 1 base and V 8 bases, and 12 bases lay outside the gene matches.

The chain carries TRBV19 and TRBJ2-1; D is perhaps TRBD2 (5 bases). CDR3 length: 15 residues. With 4 bases removed from V and 3 bases from J, the gap between germline ends came to 13 bases. CDR1 is LNHDA, CDR2 SQIVND, per germline (reference sequence). The CDR3 protein is CASSTRAAGYNEQFF. CDR3 DNA sequence: TGTGCCAGTAGTACCCGGGCCGCGGGCTACAATGAGCAGTTCTTC.

Concerning this clone: The junction shows a germline mismatch at one end, possibly a read error. V is TRBV5-6 and J is TRBJ1-1, with 7 bases aligning to TRBD1. This CDR3 contains 13 residues. Looked up from germline, CDR1 is SGHDT and CDR2 is YYEEEE. The CDR3: CASNLQGNPEAFF. In DNA form, the CDR3 reads TGTGCCAGCAACCTACAGGGGAACCCTGAAGCTTTCTTT.

This chain uses TRBV7-3 with TRBJ1-2, with 7 bases identical to TRBD1. The germline CDR1 and CDR2 sequences are SGHTA and FQGTGA. Trimming cost V 5 bases and J 0 bases; bases outside gene matches: 6. This CDR3 is 15 amino acids long. CDR3 sequence (DNA): TGTGCCAGCAGCCCCTATGGGACAGCTAACTATGGCTACACCTTC. Encoded protein: CASSPYGTANYGYTF.

Points on this clone: The same CDR3 can be traced to other DNA sequences in this sample. The V and J genes are TRBV3-1 (or the pseudogene TRBV3-2) and TRBJ2-7; D gene unclear. This CDR3 region has 13 residues. Germline CDR1 reads LGHDT; CDR2 reads YNNKEL (reference sequence). Trimming left V 0 bases short and J 2 bases short, with 5 bases between. The CDR3 coding sequence is TGTGCCAGCAGCCAAGACGTAACCTACGAGCAGTACTTC. This encodes CASSQDVTYEQYF.

This chain joins TRBV30 and TRBJ1-5, with TRBD1 identical over 10 bases. J was trimmed by 6 bases and V by 3 bases; bases with no gene match: 5. The germline V gene has CDR1 GTSNPN and CDR2 SVGIG (reference sequence). CDR3 length equals 14 residues. Here the CDR3 DNA reads TGTGCCTGGAGGGGACAGGGGAGGGCTCAGCCCCAGCATTTT. It specifies CAWRGQGRAQPQHF.

V and J are TRBV5-1 and TRBJ2-7; D is possibly TRBD1 (5 bases). Deletions cut 0 bases from V and 3 bases from J, with 13 bases between. The germline CDR1 and CDR2 sequences are SGHRS and YFSETQ. The CDR3 covers 15 residues. DNA for the CDR3: TGCGCCAGCAGCTTGGTATCTGGGGCCCACTACGAGCAGTACTTC. Translated, it gives CASSLVSGAHYEQYF.

The chain carries TRBV5-1 and TRBJ1-2; the match to TRBD1 covers 7 bases. Trimming removed 2 bases from V and 5 bases from J; junction bases left unmatched: 3. The CDR3 loop spans 13 amino acids. Germline V lookup: CDR1 SGHRS, CDR2 YFSETQ. CDR3 residues: CASSLDREYGYTF. DNA of the CDR3: TGCGCCAGCAGCTTAGACAGGGAATATGGCTACACCTTC.

The genes are TRBV11-2 and TRBJ2-7; a weak D match, TRBD2 (6 bases). V shed 2 bases and J shed 3 bases, with 11 bases lying between them. The CDR3 extends over 14 amino acids. The germline V gene encodes CDR1 SGHAT and CDR2 FQNNGV. CDR3 coding DNA: TGTGCCAGCAGCTTATGGGGCGGGAACTACGAGCAGTACTTC. This codes for CASSLWGGNYEQYF.

CDR3 in DNA: TGTGCCAGTAGAAGGTGGGGGGAGGGCCGATACAATGAGCAGTTCTTC. Its translation is CASRRWGEGRYNEQFF. The V call is TRBV19, the J call TRBJ2-1, with 7 positions matching TRBD2. The V gene's germline CDR1 is LNHDA and CDR2 SQIVND (reference sequence). The junction had 12 bases not matched to a gene; V was cut back by 6 bases and J by 4 bases. The CDR3 sequence is 16 residues long. The full variable domain, its missing parts supplied by reference TRBV19 and TRBJ2-1, is DGGITQSPKYLFRKEGQNVTLSCEQNLNHDAMYWYRQDPGQGLRLIYYSQIVNDFQKGDIAEGYSVSREKKESFPLTVTSAQKNPTAFYLCASRRWGEGRYNEQFFGPGTRLTVL.

This chain uses TRBV15 with TRBJ1-6; D may be TRBD1 (6 bases). CDR1 is LNHNV and CDR2 is YYDKDF in the germline V gene (reference sequence). Between the trimmed V and J ends, which lost 5 bases and 4 bases, there was a span of 15 bases. This CDR3 has 16 amino acids. The CDR3 DNA follows: TGTGCCACCAGCGACGGACAGTCCTTTTATAATTCACCCCTCCACTTT. The encoded protein is CATSDGQSFYNSPLHF.

The chain is built from TRBV2 and TRBJ2-1; TRBD2 agrees at 10 bases. The CDR3 covers 15 residues. V gave up 4 bases and J gave up 8 bases; unmatched junction bases: 8. The germline gives CDR1 SNHLY, CDR2 FYNNEI. In DNA form, the CDR3 reads TGTGCCAGCAGTGGGGGAGCGGGAGGGGGCTATGAGCAGTTCTTC. Its protein product is CASSGGAGGGYEQFF.

V and J are TRBV7-9 and TRBJ2-7; the match to TRBD1 covers 9 bases. The CDR3 runs to 15 residues. Losses at the gene ends were 5 bases for V and 4 bases for J; bases not matched to a gene: 9. Looked up from germline, CDR1 is SEHNR and CDR2 is FQNEAQ (reference sequence). The CDR3 DNA follows: TGTGCCAGCAGCCCGACGGGGACAGGGCGTTACGAGCAGTACTTC. This gives the protein CASSPTGTGRYEQYF.

The V and J genes are TRBV7-3 and TRBJ2-2; perhaps TRBD1 as D (5 bases). This CDR3 spans 14 amino acids. V lost 5 bases to trimming and J lost 3 bases, with 10 bases between them. The V gene's germline CDR1 is SGHTA and CDR2 FQGTGA. The CDR3 nucleotides are TGTGCCAGCAGCCTGTCCAGGGACACCGGGGAGCTGTTTTTT. Encoded protein: CASSLSRDTGELFF.

The genes are TRBV19 and TRBJ2-5, with 7 bases aligning to TRBD1. The CDR3 extends over 14 amino acids. The V gene's germline CDR1 is LNHDA and CDR2 SQIVND (reference sequence). Germline trimming cut 6 bases from V and 5 bases from J; bases unmatched to any gene: 9. CDR3 protein: CASSQTGFGETQYF. CDR3 bases: TGTGCCAGTAGCCAGACAGGGTTTGGTGAGACCCAGTACTTC.

The rearrangement uses TRBV19 and TRBJ1-5, with 7 positions matching TRBD1. CDR1 and CDR2 (germline): LNHDA, SQIVND (reference sequence). The V gene end was trimmed by 3 bases and the J gene end by 1 base; junction bases not matched to a gene: 9. The CDR3 totals 17 residues. The CDR3 nucleotides read TGTGCCAGTAGTATTCTATCGCCGACAGGGAGCAATCAGCCCCAGCATTTT. Translating it yields CASSILSPTGSNQPQHF.